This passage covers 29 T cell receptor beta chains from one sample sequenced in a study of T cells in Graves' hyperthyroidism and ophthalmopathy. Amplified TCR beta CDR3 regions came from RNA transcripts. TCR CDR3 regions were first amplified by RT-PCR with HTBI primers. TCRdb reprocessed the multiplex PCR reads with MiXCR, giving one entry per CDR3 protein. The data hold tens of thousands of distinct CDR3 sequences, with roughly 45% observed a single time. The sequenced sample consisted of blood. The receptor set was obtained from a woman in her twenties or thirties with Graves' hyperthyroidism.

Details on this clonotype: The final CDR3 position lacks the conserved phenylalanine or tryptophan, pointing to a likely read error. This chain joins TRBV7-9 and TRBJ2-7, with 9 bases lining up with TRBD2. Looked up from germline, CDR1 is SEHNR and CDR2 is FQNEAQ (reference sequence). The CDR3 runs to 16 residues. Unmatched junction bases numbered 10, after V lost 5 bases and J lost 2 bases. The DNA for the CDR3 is TGTGCCAGCAGCCTAGGGACTAGCAGGAGACCCTACGAGCAGTACCTC. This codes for CASSLGTSRRPYEQYL.

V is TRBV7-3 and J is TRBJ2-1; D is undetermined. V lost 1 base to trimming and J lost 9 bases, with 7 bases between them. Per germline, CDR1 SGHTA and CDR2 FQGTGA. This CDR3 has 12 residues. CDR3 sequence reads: CASSLKPGEQFF. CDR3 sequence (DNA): TGTGCCAGCAGCTTAAAACCCGGTGAGCAGTTCTTC.

The CDR3 here is CASSELAGADTQYF. The DNA of the CDR3 is TGTGCCAGCAGTGAACTAGCGGGAGCTGATACGCAGTATTTT. The V and J genes are TRBV6-1 and TRBJ2-3; the match to TRBD2 covers 10 bases. Germline assignment: CDR1 MNHNS and CDR2 SASEGT. This CDR3 comprises 14 residues. V shed 2 bases and J 6 bases; nucleotides not matched to a gene: 2.

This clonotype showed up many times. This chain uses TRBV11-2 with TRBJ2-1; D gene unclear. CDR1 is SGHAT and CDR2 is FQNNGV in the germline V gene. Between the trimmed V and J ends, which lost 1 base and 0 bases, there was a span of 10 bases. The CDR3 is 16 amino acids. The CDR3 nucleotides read TGTGCCAGCAGCTTAGGACGGAGATACTCCTACAATGAGCAGTTCTTC. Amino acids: CASSLGRRYSYNEQFF.

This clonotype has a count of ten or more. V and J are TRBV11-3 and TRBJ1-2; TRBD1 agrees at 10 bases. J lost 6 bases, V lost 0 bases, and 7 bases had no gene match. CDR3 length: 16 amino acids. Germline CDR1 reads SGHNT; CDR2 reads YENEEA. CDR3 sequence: CASSLEGGGQGHGYTF. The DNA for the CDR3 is TGTGCCAGCAGCTTAGAAGGCGGGGGACAGGGGCATGGCTACACCTTC.

The CDR3 here is CASTQDINYGYTF. CDR3 nucleotides: TGTGCCAGTACCCAGGACATAAACTATGGCTACACCTTC. The chain carries TRBV19 and TRBJ1-2; D possibly corresponds to TRBD1 (5 bases). The CDR3 contains 13 residues. Trimming took 7 bases from V and 2 from J, leaving 11 bases between them. The germline CDR1 and CDR2 sequences are LNHDA and SQIVND (reference sequence).

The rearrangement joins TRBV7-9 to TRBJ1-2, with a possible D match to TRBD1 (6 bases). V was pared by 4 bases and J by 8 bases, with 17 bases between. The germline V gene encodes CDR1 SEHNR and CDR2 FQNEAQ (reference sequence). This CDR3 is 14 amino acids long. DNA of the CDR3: TGTGCCAGCAGCTCAACCACAGGGTGGAGCGGCTACACCTTC. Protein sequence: CASSSTTGWSGYTF.

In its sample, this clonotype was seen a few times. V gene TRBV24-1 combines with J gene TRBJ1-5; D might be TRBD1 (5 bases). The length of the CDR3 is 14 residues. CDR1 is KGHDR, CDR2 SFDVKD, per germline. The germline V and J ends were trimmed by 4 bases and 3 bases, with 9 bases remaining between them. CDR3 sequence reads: CATSEGRLNQPQHF. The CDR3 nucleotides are TGTGCCACCAGTGAGGGACGCCTCAATCAGCCCCAGCATTTT.

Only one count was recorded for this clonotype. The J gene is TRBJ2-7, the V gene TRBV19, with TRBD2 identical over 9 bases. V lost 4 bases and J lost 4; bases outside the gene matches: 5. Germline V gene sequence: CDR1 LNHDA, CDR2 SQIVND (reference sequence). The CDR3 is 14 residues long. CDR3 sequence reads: CASSTASGTYEQYF. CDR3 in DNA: TGTGCCAGTAGTACGGCTAGCGGGACTTACGAGCAGTACTTC.

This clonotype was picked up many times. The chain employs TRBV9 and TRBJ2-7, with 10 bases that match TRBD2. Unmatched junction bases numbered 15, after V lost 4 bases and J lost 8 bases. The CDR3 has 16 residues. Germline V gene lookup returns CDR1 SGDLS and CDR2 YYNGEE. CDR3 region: CASSPRSSGGLFKQYF. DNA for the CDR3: TGTGCCAGCAGCCCCCGGTCTAGCGGGGGCCTTTTCAAGCAGTACTTC.

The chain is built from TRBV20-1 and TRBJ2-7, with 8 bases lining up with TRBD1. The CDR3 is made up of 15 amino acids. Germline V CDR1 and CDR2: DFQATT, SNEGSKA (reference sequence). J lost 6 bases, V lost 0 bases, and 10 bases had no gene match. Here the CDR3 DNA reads TGCAGTGCTAGAGATCGACGGACAGGGTCTCGCGAGCAGTACTTC. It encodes CSARDRRTGSREQYF.

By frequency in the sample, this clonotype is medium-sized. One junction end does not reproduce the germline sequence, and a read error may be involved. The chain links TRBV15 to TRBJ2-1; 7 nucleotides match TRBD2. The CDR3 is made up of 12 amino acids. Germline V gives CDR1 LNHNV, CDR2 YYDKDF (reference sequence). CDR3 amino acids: CATSRVGEGLSF. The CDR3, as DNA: TGTGCCACCAGCAGAGTTGGGGAGGGACTGTCGTTC.

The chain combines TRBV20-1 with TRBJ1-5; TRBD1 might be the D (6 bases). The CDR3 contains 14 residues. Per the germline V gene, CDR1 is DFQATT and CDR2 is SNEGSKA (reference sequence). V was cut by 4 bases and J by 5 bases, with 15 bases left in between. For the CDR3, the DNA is TGCAGTGCTAAAATCAAACCAGGGGATCAGCCCCAGCATTTT. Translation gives CSAKIKPGDQPQHF.

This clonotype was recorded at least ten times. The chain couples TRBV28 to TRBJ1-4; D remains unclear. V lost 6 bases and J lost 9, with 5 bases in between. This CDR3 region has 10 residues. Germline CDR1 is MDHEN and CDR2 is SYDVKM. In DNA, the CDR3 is TGTGCCAGCAGAAGTCAAAAACTGTTTTTT. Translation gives CASRSQKLFF.

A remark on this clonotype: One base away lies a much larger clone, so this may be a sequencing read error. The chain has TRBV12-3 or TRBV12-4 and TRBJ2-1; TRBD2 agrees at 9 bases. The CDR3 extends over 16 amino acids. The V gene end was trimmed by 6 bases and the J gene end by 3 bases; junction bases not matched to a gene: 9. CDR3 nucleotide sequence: TGTGCCAGCAGGCAAATTGGACTAGCGAACTACAATGAGCAGTTCTTC. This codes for CASRQIGLANYNEQFF.

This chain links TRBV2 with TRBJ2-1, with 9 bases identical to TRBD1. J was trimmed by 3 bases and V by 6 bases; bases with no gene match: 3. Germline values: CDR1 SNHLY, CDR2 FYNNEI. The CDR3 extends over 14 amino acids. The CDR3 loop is CASRRGQGYNEQFF. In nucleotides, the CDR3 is TGTGCCAGCAGGCGGGGACAGGGCTACAATGAGCAGTTCTTC.

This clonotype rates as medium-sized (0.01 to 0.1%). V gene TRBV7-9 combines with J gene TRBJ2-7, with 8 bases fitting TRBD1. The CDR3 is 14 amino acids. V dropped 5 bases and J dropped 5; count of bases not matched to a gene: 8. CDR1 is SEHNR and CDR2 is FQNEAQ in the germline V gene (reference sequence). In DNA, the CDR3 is TGTGCCAGCAGCAAAACCCAGGGGGCCAACGAGCAGTACTTC. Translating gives CASSKTQGANEQYF. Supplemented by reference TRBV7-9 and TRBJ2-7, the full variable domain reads DTGVSQNPRHKITKRGQNVTFRCDPISEHNRLYWYRQTLGQGPEFLTYFQNEAQLEKSRLLSDRFSAERPKGSFSTLEIQRTEQGDSAMYLCASSKTQGANEQYFGPGTRLTVT.

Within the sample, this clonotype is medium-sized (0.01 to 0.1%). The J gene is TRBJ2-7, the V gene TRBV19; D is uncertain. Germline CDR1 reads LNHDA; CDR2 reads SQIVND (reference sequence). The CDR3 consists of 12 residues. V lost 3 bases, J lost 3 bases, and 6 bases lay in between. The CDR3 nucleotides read TGTGCCAGTAGTATTTCCGGCTACGAGCAGTACTTC. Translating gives CASSISGYEQYF. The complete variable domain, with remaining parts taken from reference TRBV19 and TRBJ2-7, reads DGGITQSPKYLFRKEGQNVTLSCEQNLNHDAMYWYRQDPGQGLRLIYYSQIVNDFQKGDIAEGYSVSREKKESFPLTVTSAQKNPTAFYLCASSISGYEQYFGPGTRLTVT.

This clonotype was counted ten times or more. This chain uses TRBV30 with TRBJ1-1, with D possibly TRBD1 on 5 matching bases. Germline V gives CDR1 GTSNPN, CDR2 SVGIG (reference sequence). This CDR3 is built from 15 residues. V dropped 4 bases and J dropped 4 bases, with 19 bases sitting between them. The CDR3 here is CAWTRQWGGGTEAFF. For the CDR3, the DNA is TGTGCCTGGACCCGACAGTGGGGTGGTGGCACTGAAGCTTTCTTT.

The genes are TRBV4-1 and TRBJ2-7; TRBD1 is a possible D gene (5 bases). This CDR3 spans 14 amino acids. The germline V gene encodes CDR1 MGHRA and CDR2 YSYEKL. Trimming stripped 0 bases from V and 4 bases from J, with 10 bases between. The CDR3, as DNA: TGCGCCAGCAGCCAAGAGGGCAGGGTGTACGAGCAGTACTTC. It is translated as CASSQEGRVYEQYF.

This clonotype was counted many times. CDR3 DNA: TGTGCCAGTAGTCCGCATTACCCGGGGGCCCCACTCGACTCTGGAGCTTTCTTT. This encodes CASSPHYPGAPLDSGAFF. J is TRBJ1-1 and V is TRBV19, with TRBD1 as a possible D gene (6 bases). The V gene lost 5 bases and the J gene lost 10 bases, with 32 bases spanning the gap. Germline-derived CDR1 and CDR2 are LNHDA and SQIVND (reference sequence). This CDR3 spans 18 amino acids.

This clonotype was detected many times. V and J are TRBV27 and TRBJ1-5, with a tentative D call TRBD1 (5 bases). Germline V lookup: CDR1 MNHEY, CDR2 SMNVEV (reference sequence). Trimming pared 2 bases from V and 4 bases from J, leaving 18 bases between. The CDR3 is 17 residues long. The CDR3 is CASSLSSVQGVNQPQHF. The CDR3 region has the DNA TGTGCCAGCAGTTTAAGTTCGGTGCAGGGCGTTAATCAGCCCCAGCATTTT.

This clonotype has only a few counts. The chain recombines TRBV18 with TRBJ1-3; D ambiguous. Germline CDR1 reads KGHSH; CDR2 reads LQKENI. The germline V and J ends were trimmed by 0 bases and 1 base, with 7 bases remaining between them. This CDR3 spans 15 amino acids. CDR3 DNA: TGTGCCAGCTCACCACCTCTCACTTCTGGAAACACCATATATTTT. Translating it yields CASSPPLTSGNTIYF.

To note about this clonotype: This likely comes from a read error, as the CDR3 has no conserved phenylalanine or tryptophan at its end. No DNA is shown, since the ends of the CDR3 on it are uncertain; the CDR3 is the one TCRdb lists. This CDR3 is CASSLASGGGLAGVT. The chain couples TRBV7-8 to TRBJ2-1; the table's D call of TRBD2 was not tested on the DNA. Counting both end residues, the CDR3 totals 15 amino acids. The germline gives CDR1 SGHVS, CDR2 FQNEAQ.

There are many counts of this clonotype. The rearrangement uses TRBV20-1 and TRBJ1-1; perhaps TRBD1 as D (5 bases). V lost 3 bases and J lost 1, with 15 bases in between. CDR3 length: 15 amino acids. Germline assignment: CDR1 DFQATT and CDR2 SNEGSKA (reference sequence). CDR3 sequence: CSASGIGQGNTEAFF. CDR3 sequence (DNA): TGCAGTGCTAGTGGAATTGGGCAGGGGAACACTGAAGCTTTCTTT.

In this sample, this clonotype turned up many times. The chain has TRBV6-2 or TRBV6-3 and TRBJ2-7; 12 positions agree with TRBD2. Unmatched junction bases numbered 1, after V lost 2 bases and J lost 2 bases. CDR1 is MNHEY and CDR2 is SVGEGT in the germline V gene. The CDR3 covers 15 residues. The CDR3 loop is CASSYRTSGAYEQYF. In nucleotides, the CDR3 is TGTGCCAGCAGTTACCGGACTAGCGGGGCCTACGAGCAGTACTTC.

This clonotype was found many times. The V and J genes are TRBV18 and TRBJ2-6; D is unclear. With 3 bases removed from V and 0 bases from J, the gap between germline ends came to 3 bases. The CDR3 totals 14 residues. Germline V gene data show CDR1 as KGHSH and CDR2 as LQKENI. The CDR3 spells CASSPSSGANVLTF. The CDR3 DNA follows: TGTGCCAGCTCACCGAGCTCTGGGGCCAACGTCCTGACTTTC.

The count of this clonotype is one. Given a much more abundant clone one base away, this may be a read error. The chain's CDR3 is CARNPYRMDYNEQFF. DNA of the CDR3: TGTGCCCGCAACCCTTATCGAATGGATTACAATGAGCAGTTCTTC. This chain links TRBV27 with TRBJ2-1; D unclear. The CDR3 contains 15 residues. Trimming removed 11 bases from V and 4 bases from J, with 21 bases in between. Looked up from germline, CDR1 is MNHEY and CDR2 is SMNVEV (reference sequence).

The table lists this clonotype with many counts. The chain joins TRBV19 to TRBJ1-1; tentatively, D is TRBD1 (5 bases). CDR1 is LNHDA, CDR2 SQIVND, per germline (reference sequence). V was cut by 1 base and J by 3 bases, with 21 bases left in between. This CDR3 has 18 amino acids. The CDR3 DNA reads TGTGCCAGTAGTATAGTATCCCACGGGGCGAGGCGGGACACTGAAGCTTTCTTT. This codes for CASSIVSHGARRDTEAFF.